A single T cell receptor beta chain is shown here with its context. The specificity of this receptor is unknown. No base quality information exists; no much larger clone differs at one position. TCR cDNA was synthesized by 5'RACE template switching, which introduced a universal primer site and unique molecular identifiers. Priming of cDNA synthesis was performed from both the TCR alpha and TCR beta constant segments. Two PCR steps were used to amplify libraries, with sample barcodes and sequencing adapters being added in the second step. Sequencing of the libraries was done on either Illumina HiSeq 2500 (2x100 bp) or NovaSeq (2x150 bp). On the study's bioinformatics: MIGEC was used to demultiplex reads and collapse the reads into UMI consensus sequences, and MiXCR was used for V(D)J alignment. Vaccine-responding clonotypes were identified with edgeR using replicate PBMC samples, with FDR below 0.01 and a log2 fold change above 5 up to day 15 being required. CD4 or CD8 identity was assigned to each bulk clonotype according to whether the clonotype was present at higher abundance in the sequenced CD4 repertoire or the sequenced CD8 repertoire. The public reads were reprocessed in TCRdb via fastp at Q25 and MiXCR, keeping in-frame beta chains. Rows merge per CDR3 protein into single entries with the most common DNA and genes. None of the V and J calls come from the authors' own analysis; TCRdb made them. In this sample the table shows about 400,000 distinct CDR3 sequences, roughly 6.2% of which occur a single time. The ten largest account for about 15% of the sample.

This sample stems from a study of T cells after yellow fever vaccination (dated by TCRdb to between 2017 and 2020). About the study as a whole: The SMART-Seq v4 Ultra Low Input RNA kit was used to prepare libraries from fractions with low cell numbers. To follow T-cell clones before and after both primary and booster YFV17D yellow fever vaccination, bulk TCR alpha and beta repertoires underwent longitudinal sequencing. The cohort comprised two healthy male donors, one aged 18 to 30 and one aged 30 to 40 years. Bulk PBMC replicates and cell subsets were isolated from blood drawn at multiple timepoints before and after both primary and secondary immunization.

The study at large found these results: FACS-sorted repertoires could contain abundant contaminating clonotypes from the bulk population, so computational filtering was required. Because only a couple of donors were included in the study, the extent to which the findings can be generalized is limited. Most clones expanded after primary vaccination (almost 97% of CD4 and roughly 88% of CD8) were re-detected after the booster, suggesting that broad memory maintenance occurred. The secondary T-cell response was found to be weaker but faster than the primary response, with a peak reached on day 5 rather than on day 15. A small share of clonotypes occurred in both CD4 and CD8 compartments, likely arising from convergent recombination.

The sample's treatment or condition label, in plain terms: live attenuated yellow fever vaccine strain. Two biological replicates of bulk PBMCs were collected at each blood-draw timepoint. A standard Ficoll-Paque protocol was used to isolate PBMCs from peripheral blood. RNA was extracted with TriZol from bulk PBMCs, CD4 and CD8 fractions, and dextramer-positive and dextramer-negative fractions. Deletion took 4 bases off V and 0 bases off J, with a span of 10 bases between the germline ends. The germline V gene (reference sequence) specifies SGHNT as CDR1 and YYREEE as CDR2. Taken from cysteine to phenylalanine, the CDR3 has 14 residues. This entry keeps only the CDR3 DNA: 42 bases, framed from base 1.

This receptor chain uses TRBV5-4 and TRBJ1-1, with TRBD1 as a weak D call on 5 bases. Source: PBMCs, taken 5 days after the yellow fever booster vaccination. The receptor was derived from a man in his thirties or forties who received the YFV17D yellow fever vaccine. The nucleotide sequence is given as TGTGCCAGCAGCCTGAAGGGGATGAACACTGAAGCTTTCTTT. The encoded protein is CASSLKGMNTEAFF. Here the CDR3 is joined to the reference TRBV5-4 and TRBJ1-1 genes, and the full variable domain is: ETGVTQSPTHLIKTRGQQVTLRCSSQSGHNTVSWYQQALGQGPQFIFQYYREEENGRGNFPPRFSGLQFPNYSSELNVNALELDDSALYLCASSLKGMNTEAFFGQGTRLTVV.